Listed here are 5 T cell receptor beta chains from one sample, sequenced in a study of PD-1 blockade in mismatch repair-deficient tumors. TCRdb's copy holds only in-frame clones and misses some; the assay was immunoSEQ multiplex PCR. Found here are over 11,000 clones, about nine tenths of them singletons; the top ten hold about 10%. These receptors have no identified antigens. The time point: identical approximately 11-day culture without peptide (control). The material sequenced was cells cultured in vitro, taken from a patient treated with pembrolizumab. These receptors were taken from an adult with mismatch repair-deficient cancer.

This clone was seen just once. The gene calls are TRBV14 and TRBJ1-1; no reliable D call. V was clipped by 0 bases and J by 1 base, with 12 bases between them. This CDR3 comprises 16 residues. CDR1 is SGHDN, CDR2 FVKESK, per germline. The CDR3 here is CASSQDWWSGNTEAFF. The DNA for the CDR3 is TGTGCCAGCAGCCAAGATTGGTGGTCGGGGAACACTGAAGCTTTCTTT.

CDR3 nucleotide sequence: TGTGCCAGCAAGGAACAAACTAATGAAAAACTGTTTTTT. Protein: CASKEQTNEKLFF. This rearrangement joins TRBV2 to TRBJ1-4, with unresolved D. V dropped 7 bases and J dropped 1 base, with 7 bases sitting between them. The CDR3 consists of 13 residues. The germline V gene has CDR1 SNHLY and CDR2 FYNNEI.

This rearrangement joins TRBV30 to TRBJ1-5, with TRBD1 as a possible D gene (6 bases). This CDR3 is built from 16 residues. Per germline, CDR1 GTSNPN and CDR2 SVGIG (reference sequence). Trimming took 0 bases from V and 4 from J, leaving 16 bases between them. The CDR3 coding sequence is TGTGCCTGGAGTGTGGGGTGGGGGGCCCTAAATCAGCCCCAGCATTTT. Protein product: CAWSVGWGALNQPQHF.

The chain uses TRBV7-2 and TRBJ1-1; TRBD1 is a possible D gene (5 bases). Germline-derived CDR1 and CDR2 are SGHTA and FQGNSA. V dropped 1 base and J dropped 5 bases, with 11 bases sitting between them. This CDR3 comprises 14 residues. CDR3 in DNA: TGTGCCAGCAGCTTAGGGGGCGAGAAGACTGAAGCTTTCTTT. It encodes CASSLGGEKTEAFF. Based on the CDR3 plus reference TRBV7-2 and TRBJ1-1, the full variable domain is GAGVSQSPSNKVTEKGKDVELRCDPISGHTALYWYRQSLGQGLEFLIYFQGNSAPDKSGLPSDRFSAERTGGSVSTLTIQRTQQEDSAVYLCASSLGGEKTEAFFGQGTRLTVV.

Here the CDR3 reads CASSPGGRDRETQYF. CDR3 nucleotide sequence: TGTGCCAGCAGCCCGGGGGGGAGAGACAGGGAGACCCAGTACTTC. The V gene is TRBV7-9, the J gene TRBJ2-5; 8 positions match TRBD2. There are 15 residues in the CDR3. From germline, CDR1 is SEHNR and CDR2 FQNEAQ (reference sequence). J gave up 5 bases and V 5 bases, and 10 bases lay outside the gene matches.